Shown below are 26 T cell receptor beta chains from a single sample sequenced in a study of a mutant IDH1 vaccine in newly diagnosed glioma. Here immunoSEQ multiplex PCR was the method, and the copy in TCRdb shows in-frame clones only, minus some. The sample consists of approximately 57,000 clones, approximately 79% of them appearing once. The antigens of these receptors remain unknown. The sample's time point: week 5, during vaccination. Topical imiquimod accompanied each vaccine dose, which consisted of 300 ug of mutant IDH1 20-mer peptide. This sample comprised PBMCs, obtained from a glioma patient whose treatment included an IDH1 peptide vaccine. All receptors derive from a woman between 18 and 29 years old with glioma. Some clones in this sample may be carry-over from other donors' samples.

V gene TRBV5-4 combines with J gene TRBJ2-5; the match to TRBD2 covers 9 bases. V lost 2 bases, J lost 0 bases, and 5 bases stayed unmatched. This CDR3 spans 16 amino acids. Germline CDR1 reads SGHNT; CDR2 reads YYREEE (reference sequence). The CDR3 bases are TGTGCCAGCAGCTTAGAAAGCGGGGGGTACCAAGAGACCCAGTACTTC. This sequence encodes CASSLESGGYQETQYF.

This clone has more than one count but fewer than ten. The rearrangement links TRBV4-1 to TRBJ1-5; no clear D gene. The CDR3 is 15 residues long. The germline gives CDR1 MGHRA, CDR2 YSYEKL. The V gene lost 7 bases and the J gene lost 1 base, with 14 bases spanning the gap. CDR3 residues: CASTWAAESNQPQHF. The CDR3 nucleotides read TGCGCCAGCACCTGGGCGGCAGAAAGCAATCAGCCCCAGCATTTT.

CDR3 region: CASSIGSTGELFF. The CDR3 coding sequence is TGTGCCAGTAGTATAGGGAGCACCGGGGAGCTGTTTTTT. The chain joins TRBV19 to TRBJ2-2; D remains ambiguous. V shed 1 base and J shed 4 bases, with 4 bases lying between them. The CDR3 totals 13 residues. Germline V gene lookup returns CDR1 LNHDA and CDR2 SQIVND (reference sequence).

The chain couples TRBV27 to TRBJ2-1; possible D gene TRBD2, 6 bases. V dropped 5 bases and J dropped 5 bases, with 19 bases sitting between them. Germline V gives CDR1 MNHEY, CDR2 SMNVEV (reference sequence). This CDR3 is built from 16 residues. The CDR3 spells CASSPKALAYHNEQFF. DNA of the CDR3: TGTGCCAGCAGTCCAAAGGCACTAGCTTACCACAATGAGCAGTTCTTC.

CDR3 coding DNA: TGTGCCAGCAGTTTTCGCGGTGGGGGGGGGCTACAGCCCCAGCATTTT. Amino acids: CASSFRGGGGLQPQHF. The genes are TRBV2 and TRBJ1-5; perhaps TRBD1 as D (6 bases). The CDR3 runs 16 residues. V was shortened by 5 bases and J by 7 bases, with 21 bases between the two germline ends. Looked up from germline, CDR1 is SNHLY and CDR2 is FYNNEI.

V and J are TRBV7-9 and TRBJ1-2; 8 nucleotides align to TRBD1. Germline values: CDR1 SEHNR, CDR2 FQNEAQ (reference sequence). V was clipped by 3 bases and J by 8 bases; unmatched bases: 2. The CDR3 is made up of 12 amino acids. This chain's CDR3 is CASSLGQAGYTF. DNA for the CDR3: TGTGCCAGCAGCTTGGGACAGGCCGGCTACACCTTC. Filled out from reference TRBV7-9 and TRBJ1-2, the complete variable domain reads DTGVSQNPRHKITKRGQNVTFRCDPISEHNRLYWYRQTLGQGPEFLTYFQNEAQLEKSRLLSDRFSAERPKGSFSTLEIQRTEQGDSAMYLCASSLGQAGYTFGSGTRLTVV.

V usage is TRBV20-1 and J usage is TRBJ1-1; D call uncertain. Trimming removed 1 base from V and 10 bases from J, with 10 bases in between. Germline V gene lookup returns CDR1 DFQATT and CDR2 SNEGSKA (reference sequence). The CDR3 runs 11 residues. The DNA for the CDR3 is TGCAGTGCTAGAGGGGAGGCTAGAGCTTTCTTT. This gives the protein CSARGEARAFF.

V is TRBV5-4 and J is TRBJ2-7; D assignment may be TRBD1 or TRBD2 (5 bases each). This CDR3 region has 14 residues. Trimming removed 1 base at V and 2 bases at J, with 10 bases between. From germline, CDR1 is SGHNT and CDR2 YYREEE (reference sequence). The CDR3, as DNA: TGTGCCAGCAGCTTGCCCGGGGCCACCTACGAGCAGTACTTC. The encoded protein is CASSLPGATYEQYF.

The chain employs TRBV27 and TRBJ2-4; D possibly uses TRBD1 or TRBD2 (6 bases each). CDR1 is MNHEY and CDR2 is SMNVEV in the germline V gene (reference sequence). The CDR3 extends over 14 amino acids. Trimming shortened V by 6 bases and J by 4 bases, and 13 bases separated the two germline ends. The CDR3 sequence: CASSEQGGKNIQYF. The CDR3 DNA is TGTGCCAGCAGCGAACAGGGAGGTAAAAACATTCAGTACTTC.

V gene TRBV27 combines with J gene TRBJ2-5; 9 nucleotides align to TRBD1. From germline, CDR1 is MNHEY and CDR2 SMNVEV (reference sequence). This CDR3 is 14 amino acids long. V shed 5 bases, J shed 3 bases, and the junction held 4 bases outside the gene matches. CDR3 bases: TGTGCCAGCAGTGCACAGGGGGCTGAAGAGACCCAGTACTTC. Its translation: CASSAQGAEETQYF.

The chain couples TRBV27 to TRBJ1-4; D is unresolved. Germline V CDR1 and CDR2: MNHEY, SMNVEV (reference sequence). CDR3 length: 15 amino acids. Trimming shortened V by 2 bases and J by 7 bases, and 14 bases separated the two germline ends. The CDR3: CASSLRGRVGEKLFF. In nucleotides, the CDR3 is TGTGCCAGCAGTTTACGAGGGAGAGTAGGTGAAAAACTGTTTTTT. Full variable domain (missing parts from reference TRBV27 and TRBJ1-4): EAQVTQNPRYLITVTGKKLTVTCSQNMNHEYMSWYRQDPGLGLRQIYYSMNVEVTDKGDVPEGYKVSRKEKRNFPLILESPSPNQTSLYFCASSLRGRVGEKLFFGSGTQLSVL.

The CDR3 DNA is TGTGCCAGCAGCTCGCAGGGGGCGCCGAACTATGGCTACACCTTC. It is translated as CASSSQGAPNYGYTF. The V and J genes are TRBV7-9 and TRBJ1-2, with TRBD1 identical over 8 bases. CDR1 and CDR2 from the germline V gene are SEHNR and FQNEAQ (reference sequence). The J segment lost 2 bases and the V segment lost 4 bases, leaving 6 bases of the junction unmatched. The CDR3 is 15 residues long.

This clone appeared a few times. V usage is TRBV7-2 and J usage is TRBJ1-2; D not certain. Germline V CDR1 and CDR2: SGHTA, FQGNSA. The CDR3 loop spans 13 amino acids. V was pared by 5 bases and J by 3 bases, with 10 bases between. The CDR3: CASSPRTDYGYTF. As DNA, the CDR3 is TGTGCCAGCAGCCCTCGGACGGACTATGGCTACACCTTC.

The chain links TRBV14 to TRBJ1-1; D is perhaps TRBD1 (5 bases). CDR3 length: 16 amino acids. Trimming left V 4 bases short and J 3 bases short, with 18 bases between. Germline V gene data show CDR1 as SGHDN and CDR2 as FVKESK. The chain's CDR3 is CASSPLRPGGYTEAFF. The CDR3 DNA reads TGTGCCAGCAGCCCCCTGAGGCCGGGGGGGTACACTGAAGCTTTCTTT.

V and J are TRBV13 and TRBJ2-3; 8 bases agree with TRBD2. Trimming at V came to 3 bases and at J to 11 bases, leaving 10 bases not matched to a gene. The CDR3 is 14 amino acids. The V gene's germline CDR1 is PRHDT and CDR2 FYEKMQ (reference sequence). The CDR3 protein is CASSFTTRSGGQYF. The CDR3, as DNA: TGTGCCAGCAGCTTCACGACCCGGAGCGGGGGGCAGTATTTT.

The V call is TRBV5-6, the J call TRBJ1-1, with a possible D match to TRBD1 (6 bases). The CDR3 totals 14 residues. Trimming stripped 4 bases from V and 1 base from J, with 11 bases between. The V gene's germline CDR1 is SGHDT and CDR2 YYEEEE. The DNA of the CDR3 is TGTGCCAGCAGCCCGGACAGTAAGAACACTGAAGCTTTCTTT. Its protein product is CASSPDSKNTEAFF. Supplemented by reference TRBV5-6 and TRBJ1-1, the full variable domain reads DAGVTQSPTHLIKTRGQQVTLRCSPKSGHDTVSWYQQALGQGPQFIFQYYEEEERQRGNFPDRFSGHQFPNYSSELNVNALLLGDSALYLCASSPDSKNTEAFFGQGTRLTVV.

This chain joins TRBV7-2 and TRBJ1-5, with a possible D match to TRBD1 (6 bases). Between the trimmed V and J ends, which lost 5 bases and 0 bases, there was a span of 14 bases. Germline lookup yields CDR1 SGHTA and CDR2 FQGNSA. The CDR3 runs 16 residues. The CDR3 region has the DNA TGTGCCAGCAGCCCCAGAAGGGGGAATAGCAATCAGCCCCAGCATTTT. This translates into CASSPRRGNSNQPQHF.

This chain joins TRBV7-6 and TRBJ1-2, with TRBD1 identical over 7 bases. Germline V gives CDR1 SGHVS, CDR2 FNYEAQ. There are 12 residues in the CDR3. V shed 2 bases, J shed 6 bases, and the junction held 0 bases outside the gene matches. Here the CDR3 DNA reads TGTGCCAGCAGCTTACAGGGGGATGGCTACACCTTC. This gives the protein CASSLQGDGYTF.

The chain links TRBV6-5 to TRBJ1-3; D is ambiguous. CDR3 length: 16 residues. Germline CDR1 is MNHEY and CDR2 is SVGAGI. V dropped 0 bases and J dropped 0 bases, with 9 bases sitting between them. In DNA, the CDR3 is TGTGCCAGCAGTTACTCGCGAGGGATCTCTGGAAACACCATATATTTT. Translating gives CASSYSRGISGNTIYF.

CDR3 region: CASSLERKNTEAFF. In DNA form, the CDR3 reads TGTGCCAGCAGCTTGGAACGGAAAAACACTGAAGCTTTCTTT. The V gene is TRBV5-5, the J gene TRBJ1-1; D is unclear. This CDR3 has 14 residues. Germline-derived CDR1 and CDR2 are SGHKS and YYEKEE (reference sequence). Trimming stripped 0 bases from V and 2 bases from J, with 8 bases between.

The V call is TRBV30, the J call TRBJ2-1; D gene unclear. With 0 bases removed from V and 7 bases from J, the gap between germline ends came to 4 bases. Germline CDR1 reads GTSNPN; CDR2 reads SVGIG (reference sequence). The CDR3 has 11 residues. In DNA, the CDR3 is TGTGCCTGGAGTGTACGAAATGAGCAGTTCTTC. This translates into CAWSVRNEQFF.

J is TRBJ1-5 and V is TRBV19, with D possibly matching TRBD1 (5 bases). V gave up 3 bases and J gave up 4 bases, with 10 bases separating them. The germline gives CDR1 LNHDA, CDR2 SQIVND (reference sequence). This CDR3 region has 14 residues. Here the CDR3 reads CASSIGTFNQPQHF. The CDR3 DNA reads TGTGCCAGTAGTATCGGGACGTTTAATCAGCCCCAGCATTTT.

The chain has TRBV19 and TRBJ2-1, with TRBD2 matching 7 bases. Germline trimming cut 7 bases from V and 10 bases from J; bases unmatched to any gene: 16. The CDR3 loop spans 15 amino acids. From germline, CDR1 is LNHDA and CDR2 SQIVND (reference sequence). The CDR3 is CASKYMRGSWEEQFF. The CDR3 DNA follows: TGTGCCAGTAAATACATGCGGGGGTCCTGGGAAGAGCAGTTCTTC.

The J gene is TRBJ1-1, the V gene TRBV14, with TRBD1 matching 7 bases. The V and J ends lost 5 bases and 4 bases, in that order; junction bases with no gene match: 10. Germline V lookup: CDR1 SGHDN, CDR2 FVKESK. CDR3 length equals 15 residues. The CDR3 protein is CASSTSTGRGTEAFF. The CDR3 DNA follows: TGTGCCAGCAGCACCTCGACAGGGAGGGGCACTGAAGCTTTCTTT. The whole variable domain, remainder taken from reference TRBV14 and TRBJ1-1, is EAGVTQFPSHSVIEKGQTVTLRCDPISGHDNLYWYRRVMGKEIKFLLHFVKESKQDESGMPNNRFLAERTGGTYSTLKVQPAELEDSGVYFCASSTSTGRGTEAFFGQGTRLTVV.

The chain links TRBV19 to TRBJ1-4, with D perhaps matching TRBD1 (5 bases). Germline V gene lookup returns CDR1 LNHDA and CDR2 SQIVND (reference sequence). The ends were cut back, 5 bases at V and 7 bases at J, with 14 bases in the middle. This CDR3 is 14 amino acids long. The CDR3 DNA reads TGTGCCAGTAGTTACAATCAGGGTGGTGAAAAACTGTTTTTT. Its protein product is CASSYNQGGEKLFF.

The rearrangement uses TRBV5-4 and TRBJ2-7, with D hard to call. Germline V CDR1 and CDR2: SGHNT, YYREEE (reference sequence). The length of the CDR3 is 12 residues. Trimming removed 2 bases from V and 3 bases from J, with 6 bases in between. Written as DNA, the CDR3 is TGTGCCAGCAGCTTATACAGCTACGAGCAGTACTTC. Its protein product is CASSLYSYEQYF.